These 9 T cell receptor beta chains originate from one sample sequenced in a study of regulatory T cells in long-lasting Graves disease. The time point here: newly diagnosed GD, antithyroid drugs for less than 3 months. Scientists built the TCR library using RNA that was extracted from PBMCs. In building TCR beta libraries, iRepertoire HTBI primers were used together with Arm-PCR of CDR3 regions. Each CDR3 protein is one row after TCRdb ran MiXCR on the multiplex PCR reads. This sample has 350,000 to 500,000 distinct CDR3 sequences, with 15% to 20% found just once. This sample also belongs to another study, concerning T cells in Graves' hyperthyroidism and ophthalmopathy.

The starting material was peripheral blood mononuclear cells (PBMCs), obtained at new diagnosis, from a patient treated with antithyroid drugs. These receptors came from a young woman with Graves disease.

A few counts support this clonotype. J is TRBJ2-2 and V is TRBV28, with 12 bases fitting TRBD1. V lost 6 bases and J lost 9; bases outside the gene matches: 14. CDR1 and CDR2 from the germline V gene are MDHEN and SYDVKM. This CDR3 is 17 amino acids long. The CDR3 sequence is CASSLPPPGQGARELFF. In DNA form, the CDR3 reads TGTGCCAGCAGCCTGCCACCTCCGGGACAGGGGGCGCGGGAGCTGTTTTTT.

The rearrangement joins TRBV5-1 to TRBJ2-1, with no clear D. The germline gives CDR1 SGHRS, CDR2 YFSETQ. The CDR3 is 15 residues long. Trimming shortened V by 4 bases and J by 0 bases, and 11 bases separated the two germline ends. The CDR3 loop reads CASSLEIPSYNEQFF. The DNA for the CDR3 is TGCGCCAGCAGCCTGGAGATCCCCTCCTACAATGAGCAGTTCTTC.

This clonotype was picked up a small number of times. The gene calls are TRBV24-1 and TRBJ2-1; D possibly corresponds to TRBD1 (5 bases). Germline CDR1 reads KGHDR; CDR2 reads SFDVKD. The CDR3 loop spans 13 amino acids. V lost 4 bases, J lost 3 bases, and 6 bases lay in between. The CDR3, as DNA: TGTGCCACCAGTGAGACAGTCTACAATGAGCAGTTCTTC. As protein: CATSETVYNEQFF.

This clonotype has more than one count but fewer than ten. CDR3 DNA sequence: TGTGCCAGCACCTCCCCGACTAGTCCCGACGAGCAGTACTTC. This codes for CASTSPTSPDEQYF. The J gene is TRBJ2-7, the V gene TRBV7-9; D is possibly TRBD2 (6 bases). V was shortened by 7 bases and J by 5 bases, with 18 bases between the two germline ends. The CDR3 spans 14 residues. In germline, CDR1 is SEHNR, CDR2 FQNEAQ (reference sequence).

The chain links TRBV2 to TRBJ1-2; D call uncertain. The CDR3 contains 18 residues. V shed 3 bases and J shed 7 bases, with 27 bases lying between them. From germline, CDR1 is SNHLY and CDR2 FYNNEI. In DNA, the CDR3 is TGTGCCAGCAGTGAGTTTATTTTTAGGGCGGTGGAGGCTACTGGCTACACCTTC. The encoded protein is CASSEFIFRAVEATGYTF.

This clonotype was picked up a small number of times. The genes are TRBV19 and TRBJ2-7; D not certain. With 5 bases removed from V and 0 bases from J, the gap between germline ends came to 14 bases. CDR1 and CDR2 from the germline V gene are LNHDA and SQIVND (reference sequence). This CDR3 is 15 amino acids long. The CDR3 here is CASSPQAKASYEQYF. In nucleotides, the CDR3 is TGTGCCAGTAGTCCCCAGGCCAAGGCCTCCTACGAGCAGTACTTC.

The CDR3 DNA sequence: TGTGCCACCAGCAGAAGGGACGACTCCTACGAGCAGTACTTC. Amino acids: CATSRRDDSYEQYF. The V and J genes are TRBV15 and TRBJ2-7; the D gene could be TRBD1 or TRBD2 (5 bases each). V was cut by 2 bases and J by 0 bases, with 8 bases left in between. The germline V gene has CDR1 LNHNV and CDR2 YYDKDF (reference sequence). This CDR3 contains 14 residues.

This clonotype was recorded at least ten times. The rearrangement links TRBV6-2 or TRBV6-3 to TRBJ2-5; D remains unclear. CDR1 and CDR2 (germline): MNHEY, SVGEGT. V lost 5 bases and J 4 bases, leaving 5 bases between the germline ends. The CDR3 sequence is 11 residues long. The CDR3 coding sequence is TGTGCCAGCAGTGAATTAGAGACCCAGTACTTC. Translating it yields CASSELETQYF.

The table lists this clonotype with many counts. J is TRBJ1-1 and V is TRBV28; a weak D match, TRBD1 (6 bases). Trimming took off 2 bases at V and 11 bases at J, with 18 bases between the two ends. The CDR3 has 14 residues. Germline CDR1 is MDHEN and CDR2 is SYDVKM. DNA of the CDR3: TGTGCCAGCAGTTTACCCGGCGGACAGACTAAGGCTTTCTTT. Residues: CASSLPGGQTKAFF.